Listed below are T cell receptor beta chains from one sample, sequenced in a study of Graves' ophthalmopathy and Graves' hyperthyroidism. From the multiplex PCR reads, TCRdb called clonotypes with MiXCR, one entry per CDR3 protein. The repertoire consists of roughly 700,000 distinct CDR3 sequences, with 40% occurring once and the leading ten covering 44%. What was sequenced was peripheral blood. These receptors originate from an adult man with Graves' ophthalmopathy. Each CDR3 is given with its conserved first and last residue. A D gene is named only where the DNA matches it firmly. Size values are once, few and many counts, or a class for expanded clones, and some rows have none.

D gene: .
V gene: TRBV19
J gene: TRBJ1-3
clone size: once
CDR3 length: 18
CDR3 DNA: TGTGCCAGTAGTATTAACAGCGGACTACGCCTCTCTGGAAACACCATATATTTT
CDR3 protein: CASSINSGLRLSGNTIYF

D gene: .
V gene: TRBV9
J gene: TRBJ1-2
clone size: .
CDR3 length: 14
CDR3 DNA: TGTGCCAGCAGCGTAGATCGTGGGGAGTATGGCTACACCTTC
CDR3 protein: CASSVDRGEYGYTF

D gene: TRBD1
V gene: TRBV29-1
J gene: TRBJ1-4
clone size: many
CDR3 length: 14
CDR3 DNA: TGCAGCGTCCGGGACAGGGGGCGCGATGAAAAACTGTTTTTT
CDR3 protein: CSVRDRGRDEKLFF

D gene: TRBD1
V gene: TRBV2
J gene: TRBJ1-1
clone size: .
CDR3 length: 13
CDR3 DNA: TGTGCCAGCAGGACGACAGGGGAGAATGAAGCTTTCTTT
CDR3 protein: CASRTTGENEAFF

D gene: TRBD2
V gene: TRBV29-1
J gene: TRBJ2-7
clone size: many
CDR3 length: 16
CDR3 DNA: TGCAGCGTTGGGGAATTTGGAGGGAGGGCTTCCTACGAGCAGTACTTC
CDR3 protein: CSVGEFGGRASYEQYF

D gene: .
V gene: TRBV15
J gene: TRBJ2-7
clone size: .
CDR3 length: 18
CDR3 DNA: TGTGCCACCAGCCCTTATAGGGGGGGGGACAACTATGGCTACGAGCAGTACTTC
CDR3 protein: CATSPYRGGDNYGYEQYF

D gene: TRBD2
V gene: TRBV29-1
J gene: TRBJ2-6
clone size: .
CDR3 length: 19
CDR3 DNA: TGCAGCGTTGGGGGAGTTCGGACTAGAACGAACTCTGGGGCCAACGTCCTGACTTTC
CDR3 protein: CSVGGVRTRTNSGANVLTF

D gene: TRBD1
V gene: TRBV2
J gene: TRBJ2-7
clone size: .
CDR3 length: 15
CDR3 DNA: TGTGCCAGCAGTGAAGACAGGGGGCTAGACTACGAGCAGTACTTC
CDR3 protein: CASSEDRGLDYEQYF

D gene: .
V gene: TRBV20-1
J gene: TRBJ2-7
clone size: .
CDR3 length: 15
CDR3 DNA: TGCAGTGCTAGAGATCGGGCCTCCCTCGACGACGAGCAGTACTTC
CDR3 protein: CSARDRASLDDEQYF

D gene: .
V gene: TRBV12-3/TRBV12-4
J gene: TRBJ1-1
clone size: once
CDR3 length: 13
CDR3 DNA: TGTGCCAGCAGTGCAACCCAAGGGGCTGAAGCTTTCTTT
CDR3 protein: CASSATQGAEAFF

D gene: .
V gene: TRBV15
J gene: TRBJ1-2
clone size: .
CDR3 length: 15
CDR3 DNA: TGTGCCACCAGCAGACTAAATAGCGGGACACTTGGCTACACCTTC
CDR3 protein: CATSRLNSGTLGYTF

D gene: TRBD1
V gene: TRBV7-9
J gene: TRBJ2-5
clone size: .
CDR3 length: 16
CDR3 DNA: TGTGCCAGCAGCGCCCCGGGACAGGGGGCCCGAGAGACCCAGTACTTC
CDR3 protein: CASSAPGQGARETQYF

D gene: TRBD1
V gene: TRBV7-9
J gene: TRBJ1-5
clone size: .
CDR3 length: 16
CDR3 DNA: TGTGCCAGCAGCTCGAGTACCGGGACAGGGAATCAGCCCCAGCATTTT
CDR3 protein: CASSSSTGTGNQPQHF

D gene: .
V gene: TRBV20-1
J gene: TRBJ2-5
clone size: few
CDR3 length: 14
CDR3 DNA: TGCAGGGGCCCAGGAGGAAGCGGAGGAGAGACCCAGTACTTC
CDR3 protein: CRGPGGSGGETQYF

D gene: .
V gene: TRBV27
J gene: TRBJ1-1
clone size: .
CDR3 length: 12
CDR3 DNA: TGTGCCAGCGGATCGACAGGCTCTGAAGCTTTCTTT
CDR3 protein: CASGSTGSEAFF

D gene: .
V gene: TRBV5-8
J gene: TRBJ2-7
clone size: few
CDR3 length: 13
CDR3 DNA: TGTGCCAGCAGCTTGGCAGGGTCCAGCGAGCAGTACTTC
CDR3 protein: CASSLAGSSEQYF

D gene: TRBD1
V gene: TRBV7-9
J gene: TRBJ1-1
clone size: .
CDR3 length: 15
CDR3 DNA: TGTGCCAGCAGCCCGGGGACAGGCCCAGCCACTGAAGCTTTCTTT
CDR3 protein: CASSPGTGPATEAFF

D gene: .
V gene: TRBV9
J gene: TRBJ2-7
clone size: .
CDR3 length: 13
CDR3 DNA: TGTGCCAGCAGCCATGCGGCGGGGTACGAGCAGTACTTC
CDR3 protein: CASSHAAGYEQYF

D gene: .
V gene: TRBV7-2
J gene: TRBJ2-7
clone size: .
CDR3 length: 16
CDR3 DNA: TGTGCCAGCAGCCTACAGTGGGGGGCGAAATCCTACGAGCAGTACTTC
CDR3 protein: CASSLQWGAKSYEQYF

D gene: TRBD1
V gene: TRBV19
J gene: TRBJ1-2
clone size: .
CDR3 length: 18
CDR3 DNA: TGTGCCAGTAGTACGCCCCGGGACAGGGGGCAAACTAACTATGGCTACACCTTC
CDR3 protein: CASSTPRDRGQTNYGYTF

D gene: .
V gene: TRBV7-9
J gene: TRBJ2-5
clone size: .
CDR3 length: 15
CDR3 DNA: TGTGCCAGCAGCCAAGGGCGGGGAGTCGGGGAGACCCAGTACTTC
CDR3 protein: CASSQGRGVGETQYF

D gene: .
V gene: TRBV13
J gene: TRBJ2-5
clone size: few
CDR3 length: 13
CDR3 DNA: TGTGCCAGCAGCCGGAGGATCTTAGAGACCCAGTACTTC
CDR3 protein: CASSRRILETQYF

D gene: TRBD2
V gene: TRBV2
J gene: TRBJ2-2
clone size: .
CDR3 length: 16
CDR3 DNA: TGTGCCAGCACCCGACTAGCGGGGACGAACACCGGGGAGCTGTTTTTT
CDR3 protein: CASTRLAGTNTGELFF

D gene: TRBD1
V gene: TRBV19
J gene: TRBJ1-1
clone size: .
CDR3 length: 15
CDR3 DNA: TGTGCCTGGACTGGGGGACAGGGGTCGGCCACTGAAGCTTTCTTT
CDR3 protein: CAWTGGQGSATEAFF

D gene: .
V gene: TRBV6-1
J gene: TRBJ1-2
clone size: .
CDR3 length: 15
CDR3 DNA: TGTGCCAGCAGTACGACAGCACCTGCTAACTATGGCTACACCTTC
CDR3 protein: CASSTTAPANYGYTF

D gene: .
V gene: TRBV9
J gene: TRBJ1-3
clone size: few
CDR3 length: 16
CDR3 DNA: TGTGCCAGCAGCGTAGCAGGGTCCTTCTCTGGAAACACCATATATTTT
CDR3 protein: CASSVAGSFSGNTIYF

D gene: .
V gene: TRBV7-9
J gene: TRBJ1-2
clone size: few
CDR3 length: 13
CDR3 DNA: TGTGCCAGCAGTAACGACAGAAACTATGGCTACACCTTC
CDR3 protein: CASSNDRNYGYTF

D gene: .
V gene: TRBV19
J gene: TRBJ1-5
clone size: many
CDR3 length: 14
CDR3 DNA: TGTGCCAGTAGTATGCGCGGGCAGGGTCAGCCCCAGCATTTT
CDR3 protein: CASSMRGQGQPQHF

D gene: TRBD1
V gene: TRBV10-3
J gene: TRBJ1-5
clone size: many
CDR3 length: 16
CDR3 DNA: TGTGCCATCAGTGACCTGGGACAGCCTAGCAATCAGCCCCAGCATTTT
CDR3 protein: CAISDLGQPSNQPQHF

D gene: .
V gene: TRBV7-8
J gene: TRBJ1-6
clone size: many
CDR3 length: 14
CDR3 DNA: TGTGCCAGCAGCTTTTTCGGGGTTAATTCACCCCTCCACTTT
CDR3 protein: CASSFFGVNSPLHF

D gene: .
V gene: TRBV7-9
J gene: TRBJ1-6
clone size: .
CDR3 length: 15
CDR3 DNA: TGTGCCAGCAGCTTAGGGCAGGGCCGGAATTCACCCCTCCACTTT
CDR3 protein: CASSLGQGRNSPLHF

D gene: TRBD1
V gene: TRBV10-3
J gene: TRBJ1-2
clone size: once
CDR3 length: 12
CDR3 DNA: TGTGCCATCACCTGGACAGGGTATGGCTACACCTTC
CDR3 protein: CAITWTGYGYTF

D gene: TRBD1
V gene: TRBV4-3
J gene: TRBJ2-5
clone size: few
CDR3 length: 15
CDR3 DNA: TGCGCCAGCAGCTTCGGACAGGGGAGGCGAGAGACCCAGTACTTC
CDR3 protein: CASSFGQGRRETQYF

D gene: TRBD2
V gene: TRBV20-1
J gene: TRBJ2-7
clone size: .
CDR3 length: 13
CDR3 DNA: TGCAGTGCTAAAACGACTAGCTGGTTTGAGCAGTACTTC
CDR3 protein: CSAKTTSWFEQYF

D gene: .
V gene: TRBV7-9
J gene: TRBJ2-7
clone size: few
CDR3 length: 14
CDR3 DNA: TGTGCCAGCTCACCAACGCCACTCTCCTACGAGCAGTACTTC
CDR3 protein: CASSPTPLSYEQYF

D gene: .
V gene: TRBV7-9
J gene: TRBJ1-2
clone size: .
CDR3 length: 11
CDR3 DNA: TGTGCCAGCAGCGCCGGTTGGGGCTACACCTTC
CDR3 protein: CASSAGWGYTF

D gene: .
V gene: TRBV7-6
J gene: TRBJ2-5
clone size: many
CDR3 length: 16
CDR3 DNA: TGTGCCAGCAGCTTGGTCCCCACGGGGGCGGAAGAGACCCAGTACTTC
CDR3 protein: CASSLVPTGAEETQYF

D gene: .
V gene: TRBV5-6
J gene: TRBJ1-2
clone size: few
CDR3 length: 14
CDR3 DNA: TGTGCCAGCAACCCGAGACTGCTCCTCTATGGCTACACCTTC
CDR3 protein: CASNPRLLLYGYTF

D gene: .
V gene: TRBV7-2
J gene: TRBJ2-1
clone size: .
CDR3 length: 12
CDR3 DNA: TGTGCCAGCAGCTCTTATGTTGGGGAGCAGTTCTTC
CDR3 protein: CASSSYVGEQFF

D gene: .
V gene: TRBV7-2
J gene: TRBJ1-3
clone size: .
CDR3 length: 14
CDR3 DNA: TGTGCCAGCAGCCTGGTCGGGTCTCAGAACACCATATATTTT
CDR3 protein: CASSLVGSQNTIYF

D gene: .
V gene: TRBV20-1
J gene: TRBJ2-5
clone size: .
CDR3 length: 18
CDR3 DNA: TGCAGTGCTCCCTCAGGGGGGAGACCCAGCGCCTCGGGGGAGACCCAGTACTTC
CDR3 protein: CSAPSGGRPSASGETQYF

D gene: .
V gene: TRBV10-3
J gene: TRBJ1-1
clone size: .
CDR3 length: 12
CDR3 DNA: TGTGCCATCAGTGCGGAGAGGACTGAAGCTTTCTTT
CDR3 protein: CAISAERTEAFF

D gene: .
V gene: TRBV12-5
J gene: TRBJ2-5
clone size: few
CDR3 length: 13
CDR3 DNA: TGTGCTAGTGGTTTGGTACGGGAAGAGACCCAGTACTTC
CDR3 protein: CASGLVREETQYF